The 20 T cell receptor beta chains given below trace back to one sample, sequenced in a study of immune heterogeneity within non-small cell lung tumors. Bulk tumor gDNA, roughly 600 ng per sample, served as the TCR template. Each primary tumor yielded several biopsies, collected far apart from one another at surgery. Patients underwent curative surgery for untreated, newly diagnosed non-small cell lung cancer. Amplifying TCR beta CDR3 involved multiplex PCR carried out with 32 V and 13 J primers. MiXCR was run by TCRdb on the multiplex PCR reads, yielding one entry per CDR3 protein. Of about 3,000 distinct CDR3 sequences detected, about two fifths appear once; the ten largest clones hold 15%. Source material: lung tumor tissue. All receptors come from a man aged 65 to 79 with non-small cell lung cancer.

CDR3 protein: CASSIGAAGGGEQYF. CDR3 DNA: TGTGCCAGTAGTATAGGGGCTGCAGGGGGGGGCGAGCAGTACTTC. This chain uses TRBV19 with TRBJ2-7; D is possibly TRBD1 or TRBD2 (7 bases each). The CDR3 length is 15 residues. The germline V gene has CDR1 LNHDA and CDR2 SQIVND (reference sequence). Between the trimmed V and J ends, which lost 1 base and 6 bases, there was a span of 16 bases. The complete variable domain, with remaining parts taken from reference TRBV19 and TRBJ2-7, reads DGGITQSPKYLFRKEGQNVTLSCEQNLNHDAMYWYRQDPGQGLRLIYYSQIVNDFQKGDIAEGYSVSREKKESFPLTVTSAQKNPTAFYLCASSIGAAGGGEQYFGPGTRLTVT.

V gene TRBV15 combines with J gene TRBJ2-6; 12 positions agree with TRBD1. Germline CDR1 LNHNV, CDR2 YYDKDF (reference sequence). Germline trimming cut 3 bases from V and 2 bases from J; bases unmatched to any gene: 2. CDR3 size: 17 residues. CDR3 residues: CATSRGQGAPGANVLTF. For the CDR3, the DNA is TGTGCCACCAGCAGGGGACAGGGGGCCCCTGGGGCCAACGTCCTGACTTTC. The whole variable domain, remainder taken from reference TRBV15 and TRBJ2-6, is DAMVIQNPRYQVTQFGKPVTLSCSQTLNHNVMYWYQQKSSQAPKLLFHYYDKDFNNEADTPDNFQSRRPNTSFCFLDIRSPGLGDTAMYLCATSRGQGAPGANVLTFGAGSRLTVL.

The chain is built from TRBV5-5 and TRBJ2-5, with TRBD1 matching 11 bases. Germline V gene lookup returns CDR1 SGHKS and CDR2 YYEKEE (reference sequence). The CDR3 is 15 residues long. J gave up 5 bases and V 3 bases, and 6 bases lay outside the gene matches. This CDR3 reads CASSSGTGGMETQYF. The CDR3 coding sequence is TGTGCCAGCAGCTCCGGGACAGGGGGTATGGAGACCCAGTACTTC.

This clonotype has only a few counts. The gene calls are TRBV28 and TRBJ2-7, with TRBD2 identical over 7 bases. With 7 bases clipped from V and 11 bases from J, the junction kept 11 bases outside the gene matches. CDR3 length equals 12 residues. Per the germline V gene, CDR1 is MDHEN and CDR2 is SYDVKM. The CDR3 here is CASTSLRGSKYF. Here the CDR3 DNA reads TGTGCCAGCACCTCTCTCCGCGGGAGCAAGTACTTC.

The chain couples TRBV7-9 to TRBJ2-3, with 7 nucleotides matching TRBD1. Germline trimming cut 5 bases from V and 0 bases from J; bases unmatched to any gene: 2. Germline V gene lookup returns CDR1 SEHNR and CDR2 FQNEAQ (reference sequence). There are 14 residues in the CDR3. In DNA, the CDR3 is TGTGCCAGCAGCAAGACAGGGAGCACAGATACGCAGTATTTT. It yields the protein CASSKTGSTDTQYF.

The CDR3 loop is CATSGSWADTQYF. Here the CDR3 DNA reads TGTGCCACCAGCGGGAGCTGGGCAGATACGCAGTATTTT. The chain has TRBV12-3 or TRBV12-4 and TRBJ2-3, with 8 bases that match TRBD2. CDR3 length equals 13 residues. V trimming: 10 bases; J trimming: 4 bases; junction bases outside the gene matches: 7.

The V and J genes are TRBV19 and TRBJ2-5, with a possible D match to TRBD2 (7 bases). The CDR3 covers 13 residues. V dropped 6 bases and J dropped 3 bases, with 11 bases sitting between them. CDR1 and CDR2 from the germline V gene are LNHDA and SQIVND (reference sequence). DNA for the CDR3: TGTGCCAGTAGCTCGGGGGGCAAAGAGACCCAGTACTTC. It is translated as CASSSGGKETQYF.

This clonotype has only a few counts. This chain connects TRBV15 to TRBJ2-7; D is unresolved. The CDR3 has 15 residues. Trimming removed 3 bases at V and 3 bases at J, with 15 bases between. Germline V CDR1 and CDR2: LNHNV, YYDKDF (reference sequence). CDR3 protein: CATSRGAATLYEQYF. DNA of the CDR3: TGTGCCACCAGCAGGGGCGCCGCAACCCTCTACGAGCAGTACTTC.

The V gene is TRBV6-1, the J gene TRBJ1-2; D is perhaps TRBD1 (6 bases). Trimming removed 4 bases at V and 5 bases at J, with 11 bases between. CDR1 and CDR2 (germline): MNHNS, SASEGT. The CDR3 is made up of 13 amino acids. CDR3 residues: CASSGGQRYGYTF. CDR3 bases: TGTGCCAGCAGTGGGGGACAACGGTATGGCTACACCTTC.

This clonotype showed up just once. The CDR3 here is CSALDLLAGSVNEQFF. The CDR3 DNA reads as TGCAGTGCCCTAGATTTGCTAGCGGGGAGTGTTAATGAGCAGTTCTTC. This rearrangement joins TRBV20-1 to TRBJ2-1; 9 bases agree with TRBD2. Germline CDR1 is DFQATT and CDR2 is SNEGSKA (reference sequence). Unmatched junction bases numbered 16, after V lost 6 bases and J lost 7 bases. The CDR3 has 16 amino acids.

This chain connects TRBV19 to TRBJ1-5; 9 positions agree with TRBD1. The CDR3 loop spans 16 amino acids. With 7 bases clipped from V and 5 bases from J, the junction kept 12 bases outside the gene matches. CDR1 is LNHDA, CDR2 SQIVND, per germline (reference sequence). In DNA, the CDR3 is TGTGCCAGTACCACTCTAGGGGACAGGGCATATCAGCCCCAGCATTTT. Translating gives CASTTLGDRAYQPQHF.

The rearrangement uses TRBV6-5 and TRBJ2-1, with 11 bases identical to TRBD2. This CDR3 contains 15 residues. Germline assignment: CDR1 MNHEY and CDR2 SVGAGI. Trimming at V came to 2 bases and at J to 9 bases, leaving 6 bases not matched to a gene. The CDR3 DNA sequence: TGTGCCAGCAGTTACCTAGCGGGAGGAGCTTTTGAGCAGTTCTTC. This gives the protein CASSYLAGGAFEQFF.

This chain uses TRBV28 with TRBJ1-6, with D possibly matching TRBD1 (6 bases). Trimming pared 4 bases from V and 7 bases from J, leaving 11 bases between. The CDR3 runs 14 residues. Germline V lookup: CDR1 MDHEN, CDR2 SYDVKM. This chain's CDR3 is CASSSTQGNSPLHF. CDR3 nucleotides: TGTGCCAGCAGTTCAACCCAGGGGAATTCACCCCTCCACTTT.

Of note for this clonotype: A much larger clone lies one base from this, so it may be a read error. The CDR3 does not end in the conserved phenylalanine or tryptophan, so this is likely a read error. The limits of the CDR3 on the DNA are not certain, so only TCRdb's listed CDR3 is given. The J gene is TRBJ2-1, the V gene TRBV11-1; the table's D call TRBD2 went unverified against the DNA. Germline lookup yields CDR1 SGHAT and CDR2 FQDESV (reference sequence). With termini counted, the CDR3 has 14 amino acids. The CDR3 here is CASSLNGLADAPFS.

This clonotype turned up a few times. This chain links TRBV28 with TRBJ1-2; 11 bases line up with TRBD1. This CDR3 spans 16 amino acids. V dropped 5 bases and J dropped 6; count of bases not matched to a gene: 11. Germline V gene data show CDR1 as MDHEN and CDR2 as SYDVKM. In DNA, the CDR3 is TGTGCCAGCAGTCCCGGGACAGGGGGTAGAAGGGATGGCTACACCTTC. It specifies CASSPGTGGRRDGYTF.

Turning to this clonotype: This may be a read error, as it is one base from a much larger clone. This chain's CDR3 is CASSWRDRPDEKLFF. The CDR3 DNA sequence: TGTGCCAGCAGTTGGAGGGACCGACCTGATGAAAAACTGTTTTTT. V usage is TRBV6-2 or TRBV6-3 and J usage is TRBJ1-4; a weak D match, TRBD1 (5 bases). Trimming left V 4 bases short and J 6 bases short, with 15 bases between. Germline V lookup: CDR1 MNHEY, CDR2 SVGEGT. The CDR3 loop spans 15 amino acids.

The rearrangement uses TRBV2 and TRBJ2-2, with a weak D call TRBD2 (6 bases). Germline V gives CDR1 SNHLY, CDR2 FYNNEI. The CDR3 has 12 amino acids. The V end lost 9 bases, the J end lost 3 bases, and 8 bases lay between the germline ends. The CDR3: CARRGYTGELFF. Here the CDR3 DNA reads TGTGCCAGGCGGGGTTACACCGGGGAGCTGTTTTTT.

The chain is built from TRBV24-1 and TRBJ2-1; TRBD1 is a possible D gene (5 bases). Germline-derived CDR1 and CDR2 are KGHDR and SFDVKD. Between the trimmed V and J ends, which lost 9 bases and 6 bases, there was a span of 8 bases. CDR3 length equals 11 residues. The CDR3 nucleotides read TGTGCCACCGGGGCCGGCAATGAGCAGTTCTTC. It specifies CATGAGNEQFF.

This clonotype was seen a handful of times. CDR3 coding DNA: TGTGCCAGTAGCCCAGGGGGGCACACAGATACGCAGTATTTT. Translation: CASSPGGHTDTQYF. This chain links TRBV19 with TRBJ2-3; tentative D call: TRBD1 (7 bases). The V end lost 6 bases, the J end lost 2 bases, and 12 bases lay between the germline ends. CDR3 length: 14 amino acids. The V gene's germline CDR1 is LNHDA and CDR2 SQIVND (reference sequence).

The chain is built from TRBV7-3 and TRBJ2-7; D gene uncertain. This CDR3 spans 13 amino acids. V was shortened by 5 bases and J by 5 bases, with 13 bases between the two germline ends. Germline V gene sequence: CDR1 SGHTA, CDR2 FQGTGA. Here the CDR3 DNA reads TGTGCCAGCAGCCCCGTTGGTGGAGACGAGCAGTACTTC. Its protein product is CASSPVGGDEQYF.